Listed below are T cell receptor beta chains from one sample, sequenced in a study of cytomegalovirus exposure and HLA in healthy donors. Here immunoSEQ multiplex PCR was the method, and the copy in TCRdb shows in-frame clones only, minus some. The sample consists of 45,000 to 65,000 clones, 82% of them appearing once. Specimen: PBMCs. The receptors shown here come from a woman between 18 and 29 years old in good health and CMV-seronegative. Each CDR3 is given with its conserved first and last residue. A D gene is named only where the DNA matches it firmly. The listing skips clone size in some rows; elsewhere it reads once, few, many or a size class.

d_gene: TRBD2; v_gene: TRBV7-9; j_gene: TRBJ2-7; abundance: NA; CDR3aa: CASSPSGTSYEQYF; CDR3nt: TGTGCCAGCAGCCCAAGCGGGACTTCCTACGAGCAGTACTTC
d_gene: NA; v_gene: TRBV27; j_gene: TRBJ2-2; abundance: NA; CDR3aa: CASRRLAGELFF; CDR3nt: TGTGCCAGCAGGCGACTAGCCGGGGAGCTGTTTTTT
d_gene: TRBD1; v_gene: TRBV18; j_gene: TRBJ1-5; abundance: NA; CDR3aa: CASSAQGNSNQPQHF; CDR3nt: TGTGCCAGCTCAGCACAGGGGAATAGCAATCAGCCCCAGCATTTT
d_gene: NA; v_gene: TRBV9; j_gene: TRBJ2-5; abundance: NA; CDR3aa: CASSSGREETQYF; CDR3nt: TGTGCCAGCAGCTCGGGCAGGGAAGAGACCCAGTACTTC
d_gene: TRBD1; v_gene: TRBV19; j_gene: TRBJ2-3; abundance: NA; CDR3aa: CASSKDRVSTDTQYF; CDR3nt: TGTGCCAGTAGTAAGGACAGGGTCAGCACAGATACGCAGTATTTT
d_gene: NA; v_gene: TRBV7-6; j_gene: TRBJ1-1; abundance: NA; CDR3aa: CASSLDRNVPTVRTEAFF; CDR3nt: TGTGCCAGCAGCTTAGACAGGAACGTGCCGACAGTCAGGACTGAAGCTTTCTTT
d_gene: TRBD1; v_gene: TRBV27; j_gene: TRBJ2-7; abundance: NA; CDR3aa: CASSKLDRAAVEQYF; CDR3nt: TGTGCCAGCAGTAAGCTGGACAGGGCAGCGGTCGAGCAGTACTTC
d_gene: TRBD1; v_gene: TRBV9; j_gene: TRBJ2-2; abundance: few; CDR3aa: CASSEAGQGAITGELFF; CDR3nt: TGTGCCAGCAGCGAGGCCGGACAGGGGGCCATCACCGGGGAGCTGTTTTTT
d_gene: TRBD1; v_gene: TRBV5-4; j_gene: TRBJ1-1; abundance: once; CDR3aa: CASRPDRGSTEAFF; CDR3nt: TGTGCCAGCAGACCCGACAGGGGGAGCACTGAAGCTTTCTTT
d_gene: TRBD2; v_gene: TRBV27; j_gene: TRBJ2-6; abundance: NA; CDR3aa: CASGLAGGSGANGLTF; CDR3nt: TGTGCCAGCGGTCTTGCGGGGGGCTCTGGGGCCAACGGCCTGACTTTC
d_gene: NA; v_gene: TRBV28; j_gene: TRBJ2-6; abundance: NA; CDR3aa: CASSLSRVSGANVLTF; CDR3nt: TGTGCCAGCAGTTTAAGCCGGGTCTCTGGGGCCAACGTCCTGACTTTC
d_gene: TRBD2; v_gene: TRBV27; j_gene: TRBJ2-7; abundance: NA; CDR3aa: CATGGVAEQYF; CDR3nt: TGTGCCACCGGGGGGGTGGCCGAGCAGTACTTC
d_gene: TRBD2; v_gene: TRBV5-1; j_gene: TRBJ2-1; abundance: NA; CDR3aa: CASSQLREAYNEQFF; CDR3nt: TGCGCCAGCAGCCAATTGCGGGAGGCCTACAATGAGCAGTTCTTC
d_gene: NA; v_gene: TRBV29-1; j_gene: TRBJ2-2; abundance: NA; CDR3aa: CSVGSGATNTGELFF; CDR3nt: TGCAGCGTTGGGTCAGGGGCTACGAACACCGGGGAGCTGTTTTTT
d_gene: TRBD2; v_gene: TRBV6-1; j_gene: TRBJ2-3; abundance: NA; CDR3aa: CASSEKSSGEPDTQYF; CDR3nt: TGTGCCAGCAGTGAAAAGTCTAGCGGGGAGCCGGATACGCAGTATTTT
d_gene: TRBD1; v_gene: TRBV27; j_gene: TRBJ2-7; abundance: NA; CDR3aa: CASSLPGQCYEQYF; CDR3nt: TGTGCCAGCAGTCTACCGGGACAGTGTTACGAGCAGTACTTC
d_gene: TRBD2; v_gene: TRBV10-1; j_gene: TRBJ2-7; abundance: NA; CDR3aa: CASSEAGEGYEQYF; CDR3nt: TGCGCCAGCAGTGAAGCGGGAGAGGGGTACGAGCAGTACTTC
d_gene: TRBD2; v_gene: TRBV28; j_gene: TRBJ2-1; abundance: few; CDR3aa: CASSLSAGSANEQFF; CDR3nt: TGTGCCAGCAGTTTATCAGCGGGAAGCGCTAATGAGCAGTTCTTC
d_gene: TRBD1; v_gene: TRBV19; j_gene: TRBJ2-5; abundance: NA; CDR3aa: CASSLKQGQETQYF; CDR3nt: TGTGCCAGTAGTCTGAAACAGGGGCAAGAGACCCAGTACTTC
d_gene: TRBD2; v_gene: TRBV5-6; j_gene: TRBJ2-7; abundance: NA; CDR3aa: CASSLWGGREQYF; CDR3nt: TGTGCCAGCAGCTTGTGGGGGGGTCGGGAGCAGTACTTC
d_gene: NA; v_gene: TRBV6-1; j_gene: TRBJ1-3; abundance: few; CDR3aa: CASSKEVESGNTIYF; CDR3nt: TGTGCCAGCAGTAAGGAGGTGGAGTCTGGAAACACCATATATTTT
d_gene: NA; v_gene: TRBV18; j_gene: TRBJ1-4; abundance: NA; CDR3aa: CASSPPTTTNEKLFF; CDR3nt: TGTGCCAGCTCACCACCGACAACAACTAATGAAAAACTGTTTTTT
d_gene: NA; v_gene: TRBV18; j_gene: TRBJ2-7; abundance: NA; CDR3aa: CASSPSEEQYF; CDR3nt: TGTGCCAGCTCCCCCTCCGAGGAGCAGTACTTC
d_gene: NA; v_gene: TRBV7-9; j_gene: TRBJ2-2; abundance: few; CDR3aa: CSSSLLAVNTGELFF; CDR3nt: TGTTCCAGCAGCTTACTAGCTGTGAACACCGGGGAGCTGTTTTTT
d_gene: NA; v_gene: TRBV5-4; j_gene: TRBJ1-1; abundance: NA; CDR3aa: CASSQGSEAFF; CDR3nt: TGTGCCAGCAGCCAGGGATCCGAGGCTTTCTTT
d_gene: NA; v_gene: TRBV7-2; j_gene: TRBJ2-1; abundance: NA; CDR3aa: CASSLELVQFF; CDR3nt: TGTGCCAGCAGCTTAGAACTAGTCCAGTTCTTC
d_gene: NA; v_gene: TRBV5-1; j_gene: TRBJ2-1; abundance: NA; CDR3aa: CASSPRARENNEQFF; CDR3nt: TGCGCCAGCAGCCCCCGGGCGCGGGAAAACAATGAGCAGTTCTTC
d_gene: NA; v_gene: TRBV5-1; j_gene: TRBJ2-1; abundance: few; CDR3aa: CASSSAEYNEQFF; CDR3nt: TGCGCCAGCAGCTCCGCGGAGTACAATGAGCAGTTCTTC
d_gene: NA; v_gene: TRBV7-9; j_gene: TRBJ2-3; abundance: NA; CDR3aa: CASSLVATTDTQYF; CDR3nt: TGTGCCAGCAGCTTAGTAGCGACCACAGATACGCAGTATTTT
d_gene: NA; v_gene: TRBV6-1; j_gene: TRBJ2-7; abundance: few; CDR3aa: CASSDNYPSSYEQYF; CDR3nt: TGTGCCAGCAGTGATAACTATCCTAGCTCCTACGAGCAGTACTTC
d_gene: NA; v_gene: TRBV28; j_gene: TRBJ1-1; abundance: NA; CDR3aa: CASSLGPGEETEAFF; CDR3nt: TGTGCCAGCAGTTTAGGGCCGGGGGAAGAGACTGAAGCTTTCTTT
d_gene: NA; v_gene: TRBV4-1; j_gene: TRBJ2-3; abundance: NA; CDR3aa: CASSHLRGYSTDTQYF; CDR3nt: TGCGCCAGCAGCCATCTCCGCGGGTATTCCACAGATACGCAGTATTTT
d_gene: TRBD1; v_gene: TRBV28; j_gene: TRBJ1-2; abundance: NA; CDR3aa: CASSQPTGGEGYTF; CDR3nt: TGTGCCAGCAGCCAACCGACAGGGGGAGAGGGCTACACCTTC
d_gene: NA; v_gene: TRBV21-1; j_gene: TRBJ2-7; abundance: NA; CDR3aa: CASSTQEGTSGIHEQYF; CDR3nt: TGTGCCAGCAGCACCCAAGAGGGGACTAGCGGGATCCACGAGCAGTACTTC
d_gene: NA; v_gene: TRBV19; j_gene: TRBJ2-1; abundance: NA; CDR3aa: CASSIIGQRYNEQFF; CDR3nt: TGTGCCAGTAGTATAATAGGACAGAGATACAATGAGCAGTTCTTC
d_gene: NA; v_gene: TRBV7-2; j_gene: TRBJ2-3; abundance: NA; CDR3aa: CASSLFRDTQYF; CDR3nt: TGTGCCAGCAGCTTATTCCGGGATACGCAGTATTTT
d_gene: TRBD2; v_gene: TRBV10-1; j_gene: TRBJ2-7; abundance: NA; CDR3aa: CASSESASGSFSYEQYF; CDR3nt: TGCGCCAGCAGTGAGTCGGCTAGCGGGAGTTTCTCCTACGAGCAGTACTTC
d_gene: TRBD1; v_gene: TRBV28; j_gene: TRBJ1-4; abundance: NA; CDR3aa: CATTDREEKLFF; CDR3nt: TGTGCCACTACGGACAGGGAAGAAAAACTGTTTTTT
d_gene: TRBD1; v_gene: TRBV19; j_gene: TRBJ1-6; abundance: once; CDR3aa: CASRSTGGYSPLHF; CDR3nt: TGTGCCAGTAGGAGTACAGGGGGATATTCACCCCTCCACTTT
d_gene: TRBD2; v_gene: TRBV27; j_gene: TRBJ2-1; abundance: NA; CDR3aa: CASSPKTSARRSVF; CDR3nt: TGTGCCAGCAGCCCAAAGACTAGCGCCAGACGATCGGTCTTC
d_gene: NA; v_gene: TRBV9; j_gene: TRBJ1-2; abundance: NA; CDR3aa: CASSVPPSESYTF; CDR3nt: TGTGCCAGCAGCGTACCTCCTAGTGAAAGCTACACCTTC
d_gene: TRBD1; v_gene: TRBV29-1; j_gene: TRBJ2-3; abundance: NA; CDR3aa: CSVVTGQGTDTQYF; CDR3nt: TGCAGCGTTGTGACGGGACAGGGGACAGATACGCAGTATTTT
d_gene: NA; v_gene: TRBV7-6; j_gene: TRBJ1-4; abundance: NA; CDR3aa: CASSLDTGGDEKLFF; CDR3nt: TGTGCCAGCAGCTTAGATACGGGGGGAGATGAAAAACTGTTTTTT
d_gene: NA; v_gene: TRBV4-2; j_gene: TRBJ1-2; abundance: NA; CDR3aa: CASSQDLGQRAYGGYTF; CDR3nt: TGTGCCAGCAGCCAAGATCTCGGGCAGCGGGCTTATGGTGGCTACACCTTC
d_gene: NA; v_gene: TRBV19; j_gene: TRBJ2-6; abundance: NA; CDR3aa: CASSGSGDSGANVLTF; CDR3nt: TGTGCCAGTAGTGGGTCCGGGGACTCTGGGGCCAACGTCCTGACTTTC
d_gene: NA; v_gene: TRBV10-2; j_gene: TRBJ2-3; abundance: NA; CDR3aa: CASSETRGGRDTQYF; CDR3nt: TGCGCCAGCAGTGAGACAAGAGGGGGAAGAGATACGCAGTATTTT
d_gene: NA; v_gene: TRBV18; j_gene: TRBJ2-5; abundance: NA; CDR3aa: CASSSPGSKETQYF; CDR3nt: TGTGCCAGCTCATCTCCGGGTTCAAAAGAGACCCAGTACTTC
d_gene: NA; v_gene: TRBV29-1; j_gene: TRBJ1-1; abundance: NA; CDR3aa: CSVERENTEAFF; CDR3nt: TGCAGCGTTGAACGGGAGAACACTGAAGCTTTCTTT
d_gene: TRBD2; v_gene: TRBV11-1; j_gene: TRBJ2-3; abundance: NA; CDR3aa: CASSQYQLATSTDTQYF; CDR3nt: TGTGCCAGCAGCCAGTACCAACTAGCGACTAGCACAGATACGCAGTATTTT
d_gene: NA; v_gene: TRBV9; j_gene: TRBJ2-7; abundance: few; CDR3aa: CASSVGRYMNEQYF; CDR3nt: TGTGCCAGCAGCGTAGGCAGGTACATGAACGAGCAGTACTTC
d_gene: TRBD2; v_gene: TRBV27; j_gene: TRBJ2-1; abundance: NA; CDR3aa: CASSQGTSGKGEQFF; CDR3nt: TGTGCCAGCAGTCAAGGGACTAGCGGGAAGGGTGAGCAGTTCTTC
d_gene: NA; v_gene: TRBV7-6; j_gene: TRBJ2-7; abundance: NA; CDR3aa: CASSLAGTGPLSYEQYF; CDR3nt: TGTGCCAGCAGCTTGGCTGGAACAGGTCCCCTATCCTACGAGCAGTACTTC
d_gene: TRBD2; v_gene: TRBV5-1; j_gene: TRBJ2-7; abundance: NA; CDR3aa: CASSFTAGASYEQYF; CDR3nt: TGCGCCAGCAGCTTTACAGCGGGAGCCTCCTACGAGCAGTACTTC
d_gene: NA; v_gene: TRBV5-1; j_gene: TRBJ1-1; abundance: NA; CDR3aa: CASSPFQQGTEAFF; CDR3nt: TGCGCCAGCAGCCCCTTTCAACAGGGCACTGAAGCTTTCTTT
d_gene: NA; v_gene: TRBV20-1; j_gene: TRBJ2-3; abundance: NA; CDR3aa: CSAKGLDTQYF; CDR3nt: TGCAGTGCTAAGGGACTTGATACGCAGTATTTT
d_gene: NA; v_gene: TRBV19; j_gene: TRBJ2-3; abundance: NA; CDR3aa: CASSLQGSVTDTQYF; CDR3nt: TGTGCCAGTAGCCTACAGGGTTCCGTCACAGATACGCAGTATTTT
d_gene: NA; v_gene: TRBV2; j_gene: TRBJ1-5; abundance: NA; CDR3aa: CASSPRGRGQPQHF; CDR3nt: TGTGCCAGCAGCCCGAGGGGGAGGGGTCAGCCCCAGCATTTT
d_gene: NA; v_gene: TRBV19; j_gene: TRBJ2-5; abundance: NA; CDR3aa: CASTPTGQETQYF; CDR3nt: TGTGCCAGTACCCCAACAGGGCAAGAGACCCAGTACTTC
d_gene: NA; v_gene: TRBV5-6; j_gene: TRBJ2-7; abundance: NA; CDR3aa: CASSPGQGLYEQYF; CDR3nt: TGTGCCAGCAGCCCAGGGCAGGGGTTGTACGAGCAGTACTTC
d_gene: NA; v_gene: TRBV6-6; j_gene: TRBJ2-4; abundance: NA; CDR3aa: CASRSPGGDVKNIQYF; CDR3nt: TGTGCCAGCAGATCCCCGGGCGGGGACGTCAAAAACATTCAGTACTTC